The sequence of this T cell receptor beta chain was determined in a study of T cell repertoires in cytomegalovirus infection (dated by TCRdb to the late 2010s). Looking at the study overall: The peptide stimulations were aimed at well-studied HLA-B-restricted epitopes as well as recently identified HLA-C-restricted CMV epitopes, whose presentation resists viral immunomodulation. Donor HLA type was relevant to the analysis, because carriage of CMV infection together with the matching HLA type was indicated by public TCR beta signatures. What the research found in general, with its limitations: In both this cohort and an independent cohort of 350 to 400 donors, the cumulative frequency of public TCR beta family members distinguished carriers of CMV infection plus the relevant HLA type. In the ex vivo response, HLA-C-restricted CMV-specific TCR beta clonotypes were dominant, and in two of eight donors the single most frequent clonotype came from this HLA-C-restricted group.

The CDR3 starts with the cysteine, ends with the phenylalanine, and has 14 residues. Solely the CDR3 DNA is kept, with 42 bases framed from the first base. The germline V gene (reference sequence) yields MNHEY for CDR1 and SMNVEV for CDR2. Cut back by 3 bases and 7 bases, the V and J ends lie 12 bases apart. This clonotype was recorded a few times. No antigen is known for it. No per-base quality is available; no much larger clone lies one base away. For sequencing, an Illumina HiSeq 1500 was employed. TCRdb trimmed public reads at Q25 via fastp, called clones via MiXCR and kept in-frame beta chains. Each record represents a unique CDR3 protein, reported with the most common genes and DNA among its rows. The table for this sample lists some 150,000 distinct CDR3 sequences; roughly 32% of them were counted only once. The top ten constitute 45% to 60% of the sample. The sample's treatment or condition label, decoded: in vitro stimulation with specific CMV peptide epitopes to enrich CMV-specific T cells.

The rearrangement joined TRBV27 to TRBJ2-2; the D call could be TRBD1 or TRBD2, with each sharing 5 bases. This TCR came from a human donor in good health (CMV status not recorded). Some clones in this sample may be carry-over from other donors' samples. The specimen comprised CD8+ T cells from cultured PBMCs, sampled from culture after CMV antigen stimulation. The DNA sequence is TGTGCCAGCAGTTTGGAGGTTCAGGGCGGGGAGCTGTTTTTT. It specifies CASSLEVQGGELFF.